This T cell receptor (beta chain) appears in the sequencing data of a study of T cell responses to AZD1222 COVID-19 vaccine. Regarding the study as a whole: Samples come after the peak T cell response, not at day 14. White British people made up most donors, females outnumbered males, and clonal diversity was possibly underestimated.

Regarding this clone: Its target is not known.

Trimming removed 4 bases from V and 4 bases from J; junction bases left unmatched: 1. CDR1 is MNHEY and CDR2 is SMNVEV in the germline V gene (reference sequence). The CDR3 is 13 amino acids. TCRdb keeps only in-frame clones here, not all; method: immunoSEQ multiplex PCR. This table has some 200,000 clones, approximately 94% appearing once. This TCR derives from an adult who received the MenACWY meningococcal vaccine as a control. The source material was peripheral blood, sampled 28 days after the second dose of the MenACWY control vaccine. The J gene is TRBJ1-5, the V gene TRBV27; 7 bases agree with TRBD1. The CDR3 loop reads CASSSRGNQPQHF. The CDR3, as DNA: TGTGCCAGCAGTTCCAGGGGGAATCAGCCCCAGCATTTT.